The entry that follows covers one T cell receptor (beta chain) sequence. The record originates from a study of Ad26.COV2.S vaccination and SARS-CoV-2 variants. For the study at large: A participant enrolled in the COV1001 Ad26.COV2.S trial arm provided the sample.

The treatment: about 20 received Ad26.COV2.S at low or high dose, single or two shots; about 5 received placebo; per-sample allocation not given. Repertoires come from day 63 after the first vaccine or placebo injection. The donor was a Boston adult aged 18-55 years. The CDR3 is 18 residues long. Germline loops: CDR1 SGHRS, CDR2 YFSETQ. V was shortened by 5 bases and J by 0 bases, with 18 bases between the two germline ends. Generated by immunoSEQ multiplex PCR, the TCRdb table keeps only in-frame clones and is missing some. Of 300,000 to 350,000 clones in the sample, around 88% were seen once. The sample here was peripheral blood, taken in a trial of Ad26.COV2.S vaccine versus placebo. The TCR was taken from a person aged 18-65 years who received the Ad26.COV2.S COVID-19 vaccine or a placebo. The V and J genes are TRBV5-1 and TRBJ1-6; maybe TRBD1 (5 bases). In DNA form, the CDR3 reads TGCGCCAGCAGGGCCGGGACGCTTCTAAGCTCCTATAATTCACCCCTCCACTTT. This sequence encodes CASRAGTLLSSYNSPLHF.